This entry describes one T cell receptor beta chain. Its antigen is unknown. This sample was included in a study of human T cells and chemical hapten exposure. Study-level information: Sensitizing treatment utilized 2% DPC over a 2 cm by 2 cm portion of upper inner arm skin.

As handled by the study authors: The median was about 96,000 TCRs per sample, ranging roughly 23,224 to 690,600. TCRdb fed the RACE reads into MiXCR, producing one record per CDR3 protein. TCRdb, rather than the study authors, made the V and J calls. The sample includes more than 100,000 distinct CDR3 sequences, roughly 13% of them seen just once. As to time point: pre-sensitization, week 0. Treatment meaning: therapeutic diphenylcyclopropenone sensitization with weekly scalp DPC. Alopecia patients between 18 and 70 years old and suitable for DPC were used as donors. The study, taken as a whole, reports: Sensitizing with DPC caused no change in TCRs above 1 in 1000 frequency.

The TCR comes from a woman aged 18-29 years with alopecia areata. Some clones in this sample may be carry-over from other donors' samples. The source material was whole blood, sampled in connection with sensitization to the hapten diphenylcyclopropenone (DPC).

The CDR3 here is CASSPLGQNSPLHF. The CDR3 DNA reads TGTGCCAGCTCACCACTGGGACAGAATTCACCCCTCCACTTT. This chain links TRBV18 with TRBJ1-6; TRBD1 matches at 7 bases. V lost 1 base, J lost 7 bases, and 1 base stayed unmatched. Germline V gene lookup returns CDR1 KGHSH and CDR2 LQKENI. CDR3 length: 14 residues.